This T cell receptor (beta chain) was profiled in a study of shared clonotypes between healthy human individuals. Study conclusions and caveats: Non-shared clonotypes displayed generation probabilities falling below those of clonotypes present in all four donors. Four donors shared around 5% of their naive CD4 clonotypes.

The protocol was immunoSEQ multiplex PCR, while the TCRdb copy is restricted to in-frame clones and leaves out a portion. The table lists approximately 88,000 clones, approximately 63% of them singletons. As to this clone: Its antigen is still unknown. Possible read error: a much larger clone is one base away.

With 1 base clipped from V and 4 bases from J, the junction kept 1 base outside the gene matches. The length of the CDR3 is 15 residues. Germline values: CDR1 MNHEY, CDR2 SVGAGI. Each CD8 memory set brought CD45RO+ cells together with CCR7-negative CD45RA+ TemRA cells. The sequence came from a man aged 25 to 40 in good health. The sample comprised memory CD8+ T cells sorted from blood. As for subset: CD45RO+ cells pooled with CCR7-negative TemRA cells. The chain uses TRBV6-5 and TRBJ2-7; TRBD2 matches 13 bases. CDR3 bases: TGTGCCAGCAGTTACTGGACTAGCGGGAGTTACGAGCAGTACTTC. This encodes CASSYWTSGSYEQYF.